The 17 T cell receptor beta chains below all came from one sample that was sequenced in a study of blood T cell repertoires in COVID-19. The assay was immunoSEQ multiplex PCR, and TCRdb's table has in-frame clones only and misses some. The table includes about 120,000 clones, over 75% detected once. Input material: peripheral blood. The receptor set was obtained from a man aged 55 to 70 with active or convalescent COVID-19.

This clone came up once. The chain joins TRBV25-1 to TRBJ1-2; 7 bases match TRBD1. CDR1 MGHDK and CDR2 SYGVNS come from the germline V gene. The length of the CDR3 is 14 residues. V dropped 6 bases and J dropped 4; count of bases not matched to a gene: 8. The CDR3 DNA follows: TGTGCCAGCAGGGGACAGCCCAATCTCTATGGCTACACCTTC. As protein: CASRGQPNLYGYTF.

This clone was observed at least ten times. The chain carries TRBV5-4 and TRBJ2-3; tentative D call: TRBD2 (8 bases). V lost 2 bases and J 2 bases, leaving 21 bases between the germline ends. Looked up from germline, CDR1 is SGHNT and CDR2 is YYREEE (reference sequence). The CDR3 totals 18 residues. The chain's CDR3 is CASSFPRGGAGVTDTQYF. In DNA form, the CDR3 reads TGTGCCAGCAGCTTCCCCAGGGGGGGAGCGGGGGTCACAGATACGCAGTATTTT.

This chain connects TRBV19 to TRBJ2-7; D is uncertain. Germline lookup yields CDR1 LNHDA and CDR2 SQIVND (reference sequence). The CDR3 has 15 residues. Trimming took off 0 bases at V and 0 bases at J, with 9 bases between the two ends. The CDR3 region is CASSIDGYYSYEQYF. The CDR3 DNA sequence: TGTGCCAGTAGTATAGACGGTTACTACTCCTACGAGCAGTACTTC.

The chain uses TRBV24-1 and TRBJ2-3, with TRBD2 matching 7 bases. Germline-derived CDR1 and CDR2 are KGHDR and SFDVKD. The CDR3 covers 12 residues. The J segment lost 6 bases and the V segment lost 7 bases, leaving 3 bases of the junction unmatched. The CDR3 loop reads CATSLGGDTQYF. CDR3 DNA: TGTGCCACCAGCCTGGGGGGGGATACGCAGTATTTT.

The J gene is TRBJ2-1, the V gene TRBV7-2; D is ambiguous. This CDR3 is built from 14 residues. In germline, CDR1 is SGHTA, CDR2 FQGNSA. V shed 5 bases and J shed 7 bases, with 15 bases lying between them. The DNA of the CDR3 is TGTGCCAGCAGCCACTTAGGCAGGTGGAATGAGCAGTTCTTC. It yields the protein CASSHLGRWNEQFF. The whole variable domain, remainder taken from reference TRBV7-2 and TRBJ2-1, is GAGVSQSPSNKVTEKGKDVELRCDPISGHTALYWYRQSLGQGLEFLIYFQGNSAPDKSGLPSDRFSAERTGGSVSTLTIQRTQQEDSAVYLCASSHLGRWNEQFFGPGTRLTVL.

The V and J genes are TRBV10-3 and TRBJ2-3, with TRBD1 identical over 10 bases. Trimming took 2 bases from V and 1 from J; bases not matched to a gene: 9. The CDR3 loop spans 18 amino acids. Germline CDR1 reads ENHRY; CDR2 reads SYGVKD. CDR3: CAISESGAGTGGTDTQYF. The CDR3 bases are TGTGCCATCAGTGAGAGTGGGGCCGGGACAGGGGGCACAGATACGCAGTATTTT.

The chain combines TRBV14 with TRBJ2-5; D is uncertain. The ends were cut back, 1 base at V and 9 bases at J, with 15 bases in the middle. The CDR3 spans 14 residues. CDR1 is SGHDN, CDR2 FVKESK, per germline. CDR3 region: CASSQVVSTEAQYF. In DNA form, the CDR3 reads TGTGCCAGCAGCCAAGTAGTCAGCACCGAGGCCCAGTACTTC. Looking up the rest from reference TRBV14 and TRBJ2-5 gives the full variable domain: EAGVTQFPSHSVIEKGQTVTLRCDPISGHDNLYWYRRVMGKEIKFLLHFVKESKQDESGMPNNRFLAERTGGTYSTLKVQPAELEDSGVYFCASSQVVSTEAQYFGPGTRLLVL.

This clone was observed many times. The rearrangement uses TRBV5-4 and TRBJ2-2; TRBD2 agrees at 8 bases. Looked up from germline, CDR1 is SGHNT and CDR2 is YYREEE (reference sequence). The trim removed 4 bases at V and 7 bases at J, leaving 12 bases unmatched. This CDR3 is 16 amino acids long. DNA for the CDR3: TGTGCCAGCAGCCCATCCGGGACTAGGTTAATCGGGGAGCTGTTTTTT. It translates to CASSPSGTRLIGELFF.

The gene calls are TRBV18 and TRBJ2-3, with D unclear. Germline V gives CDR1 KGHSH, CDR2 LQKENI. V dropped 8 bases and J dropped 4 bases, with 10 bases sitting between them. The CDR3 runs 12 residues. The CDR3 region has the DNA TGTGCCAGCACAAACCATCCAGATACGCAGTATTTT. It encodes CASTNHPDTQYF.

The V and J genes are TRBV19 and TRBJ2-5; maybe TRBD1 (5 bases). Germline-derived CDR1 and CDR2 are LNHDA and SQIVND (reference sequence). V was clipped by 6 bases and J by 4 bases, with 12 bases between them. The CDR3 runs 13 residues. CDR3 sequence reads: CASRGRVGETQYF. The CDR3 DNA follows: TGTGCCAGTAGGGGGCGAGTGGGAGAGACCCAGTACTTC.

The CDR3 bases are TGTGCCAGCAGTTTCACCGACAGGGACTACGAGCAGTACTTC. This codes for CASSFTDRDYEQYF. The V and J genes are TRBV6-2 or TRBV6-3 and TRBJ2-7, with 7 nucleotides matching TRBD1. The CDR3 covers 14 residues. After removal of 4 bases from V and 3 bases from J, the junction contained 6 bases not matched to a gene. Germline assignment: CDR1 MNHEY and CDR2 SVGEGT.

The chain recombines TRBV11-2 with TRBJ2-7; 9 positions agree with TRBD2. The germline V gene has CDR1 SGHAT and CDR2 FQNNGV. After removal of 2 bases from V and 4 bases from J, the junction contained 9 bases not matched to a gene. CDR3 size: 16 residues. Written as DNA, the CDR3 is TGTGCCAGCAGCTTAAGTCTAGCGGGACGAGGTTACGAGCAGTACTTC. Translated, it gives CASSLSLAGRGYEQYF. Variable domain in full (rest from reference TRBV11-2 and TRBJ2-7): EAGVAQSPRYKIIEKRQSVAFWCNPISGHATLYWYQQILGQGPKLLIQFQNNGVVDDSQLPKDRFSAERLKGVDSTLKIQPAKLEDSAVYLCASSLSLAGRGYEQYFGPGTRLTVT.

The chain employs TRBV1 and TRBJ2-1; whether TRBD2, the table's D call, matches the DNA was not checked. TRBV1 is a documented pseudogene. The CDR3 sequence is 17 residues long. CDR3 amino acids: CTSSLGTSGRKDNEQFF. DNA for the CDR3: TGCACCAGCAGCCTAGGGACTAGCGGGAGAAAGGACAATGAGCAGTTCTTC.

The chain couples TRBV21-1 to TRBJ2-5; TRBD2, the D gene given by the table, was not confirmed from the DNA. TRBV21-1 constitutes a pseudogene. This CDR3 region has 15 residues. CDR3 sequence: CASSKGGLDQETQYF. The CDR3 coding sequence is TGTGCCAGCAGCAAAGGTGGACTCGATCAAGAGACCCAGTACTTC.

V usage is TRBV29-1 and J usage is TRBJ2-1; 10 nucleotides match TRBD2. In germline, CDR1 is SQVTM, CDR2 ANQGSEA. The CDR3 extends over 15 amino acids. Unmatched junction bases numbered 8, after V lost 4 bases and J lost 5 bases. DNA of the CDR3: TGCAGCGTTGTTTTAGCGGGAGGATCTAACAATGAGCAGTTCTTC. It translates to CSVVLAGGSNNEQFF.

The CDR3 reads CASSPDGNYGYTF. CDR3 nucleotides: TGTGCCAGCTCACCAGACGGGAACTATGGCTACACCTTC. V gene TRBV18 combines with J gene TRBJ1-2; the D is unclear. V lost 2 bases to trimming and J lost 2 bases, with 6 bases between them. Germline CDR1 and CDR2: KGHSH and LQKENI. The CDR3 is 13 residues long.

The J gene is TRBJ2-5, the V gene TRBV7-3; TRBD1 aligns across 10 bases. J was trimmed by 4 bases and V by 5 bases; bases with no gene match: 16. The CDR3 length is 18 residues. Germline-derived CDR1 and CDR2 are SGHTA and FQGTGA. CDR3 sequence reads: CASSRGQGGIAGPETQYF. CDR3 in DNA: TGTGCCAGCAGCCGAGGACAGGGGGGAATAGCGGGCCCAGAGACCCAGTACTTC. The full variable domain, completed using reference TRBV7-3 and TRBJ2-5, is GAGVSQTPSNKVTEKGKYVELRCDPISGHTALYWYRQSLGQGPEFLIYFQGTGAADDSGLPNDRFFAVRPEGSVSTLKIQRTERGDSAVYLCASSRGQGGIAGPETQYFGPGTRLLVL.